This T cell receptor beta chain was recorded in a study of T cells in women clearing cervical HPV infection (dated by TCRdb to the late 2010s). For the wider study: The cases were roughly 23 women with histologically confirmed HPV16-related CIN3 or worse, and 2 of those women had invasive cancers. Quality controls consisted of five blinded duplicates per group, for a total of roughly 60 samples made up of approximately 50 participants and roughly ten replicates. A median age of almost 35 years was observed in cases versus under 40 in controls, and no significant differences in baseline characteristics were found. Since only a few of the women had HLA typing available, the possibility that HLA type was acting as a confounder could not be ruled out. The parent cohort enrolled roughly 9,400 women aged 18 or older in Guanacaste, Costa Rica, in about 1992 to 1995 and followed the women for seven years. Blood from cases was drawn at the visit where the lesion was first identified, while blood from controls was drawn once the infection was no longer detected. An exploratory proof-of-principle case-control study, nested within the Guanacaste HPV Natural History Study in Costa Rica, was conducted to compare TCR repertoires across cervical HPV16 outcomes. Among cases, blood sampling came a median of approximately 150 days after lesion detection, with an interquartile range of about 85 to 220 days. Cases and controls were matched on year of sample collection and on age within five years. Controls were around 25 women whose single incident HPV16 infection cleared within 12 months without precancer or cancer developing.

Findings and caveats that apply to the study as a whole: Because of the cross-sectional design, the study could not determine whether the associations came before infection or resulted from infection, and neither effector/memory subsets nor HPV-specific T cells were isolated. Random forest classifiers combining richness and V gene abundances distinguished cases from controls with an estimated AUC of about 0.8. Because the number of T cells per sample was unknown, the richness differences could reflect varying T-cell content rather than repertoire biology. Significantly higher TCR repertoire richness was observed in CIN3+ cases than in controls across sequencing depths, whereas no difference in evenness was found.

Concerning this clone: Its specific antigen is unknown.

Every participant had a single incident cervical HPV16 infection, and women with prevalent HPV16 infections were excluded. Cervical HPV DNA was detected by MY09/MY11 PCR and genotyped by dot-blot hybridization. Fifteen mL of heparinized blood was centrifuged, after which the buffy coat was aliquoted, frozen at -30 degrees C, and then stored at -80 degrees C. QIAGEN kits were used to extract genomic DNA from the buffy coat specimens. TCR beta CDR3 regions were amplified by multiplex PCR from an average of roughly 1,200 ng genomic DNA per sample using the immunoSEQ assay. The assay corrected primer bias using a complete synthetic TCR repertoire to establish an amplification baseline. The amplicons were sequenced using the Illumina platform. The authors processed their data as follows. Sequences were error-corrected by clustering with frequency ratios and a modified nearest-neighbor algorithm and were then analyzed in the immunoSEQ Analyzer with IMGT gene definitions. At each rarefaction depth, TCR richness and evenness were averaged across 20 rarefaction repeats, and any sample with fewer sequences than the depth was left out. V, D and J gene relative abundances were compared between groups with Wilcoxon rank sum tests, applying FDR correction. Blinded duplicates gave an intraclass correlation of around 96% for TCR richness and an average of roughly 76% across 66 gene segments. The immuneACCESS repertoire file appears here via TCRdb, limited to in-frame rearrangements. These files lack a portion of the clones; in checked studies, under half of the deficit traces to unresolved V genes, and the cause of the others is not known. The D gene and trimming were derived from the DNA, and the V and J assignments and clone size from that table. The sample has 36,000 or so clones on record. The ten biggest clones cover under 8.5% of the sample.

The TCR comes from a woman between 18 and 70 years old with a cervical HPV16 infection that either progressed to CIN3+ or cleared (not recorded which). The specimen was blood buffy coat.

CDR3 region: CAWSKGADNQPQHF. The sequenced part of the CDR3 DNA is TGTGCCTGGAGTAAGGGGGCGGACAATCAGCCC. Rearrangement joined TRBV30 to TRBJ1-5, and TRBD1 aligns with 7 junction nucleotides. The CDR3 extends 3 residues past the end of the read, so its final part is completed from the germline J gene. The germline V gene (reference sequence) sets CDR1 to GTSNPN and CDR2 to SVGIG. Spanning cysteine to phenylalanine, the CDR3 consists of 14 amino acids. The CDR3 was read in part: 33 bases, with the frame set at base 1. V is trimmed back by 2 bases and J by 3 bases, and the junction contains 4 bases that no gene match accounts for.